The 23 T cell receptor beta chains given below trace back to one sample, sequenced in a study of shared clonotypes between healthy human individuals. Assay: immunoSEQ multiplex PCR; the TCRdb copy retains only in-frame clones and omits some. The table records around 2.1 million clones, 90% to 95% of them present only once. Naive CD8 cells, CD45RO-negative and positively selected for CCR7, excluded terminally differentiated effector memory CD45RA+ cells. Sequencing was carried out using naive CD8+ T cells from PBMCs. The source of these receptors is a young man in good health. Some clones in this sample may be carry-over from other donors' samples.

This clone was counted a few times. Written as DNA, the CDR3 is TGTGCCAGCAGCCTCAGCGGGAGTGGCAATGAGCAGTTCTTC. This gives the protein CASSLSGSGNEQFF. The chain has TRBV9 and TRBJ2-1; TRBD2 aligns across 8 bases. J gave up 6 bases and V 4 bases, and 6 bases lay outside the gene matches. The CDR3 is 14 amino acids. Germline assignment: CDR1 SGDLS and CDR2 YYNGEE.

The rearrangement uses TRBV19 and TRBJ2-1; 7 nucleotides line up with TRBD2. V was pared by 7 bases and J by 2 bases, with 8 bases of the junction left unmatched. The CDR3 runs 15 residues. Germline values: CDR1 LNHDA, CDR2 SQIVND (reference sequence). The CDR3 DNA is TGTGCCAGTAAAGCGGCTAGCGGCACCTACAATGAGCAGTTCTTC. Its translation is CASKAASGTYNEQFF.

CDR3 coding DNA: TGTGCCAGCAGTTTAGTGGGACAATCTCCCCAGCATTTT. It yields the protein CASSLVGQSPQHF. This sequence joins TRBV27 and TRBJ1-5; a weak D match, TRBD1 (6 bases). The CDR3 extends over 13 amino acids. Trimming removed 2 bases at V and 10 bases at J, with 12 bases between. CDR1 and CDR2 from the germline V gene are MNHEY and SMNVEV (reference sequence).

The CDR3 sequence is CASSQRGIGYTF. In nucleotides, the CDR3 is TGCGCCAGCAGCCAAAGGGGTATAGGCTACACCTTC. This chain connects TRBV4-1 to TRBJ1-2, with D possibly matching TRBD1 (5 bases). The germline V gene has CDR1 MGHRA and CDR2 YSYEKL. The CDR3 covers 12 residues. V was shortened by 2 bases and J by 8 bases, with 9 bases between the two germline ends.

The table lists this clone with a count of one. This chain connects TRBV6-5 to TRBJ2-3; D assignment may be TRBD1 or TRBD2 (6 bases each). This CDR3 comprises 14 residues. V lost 7 bases and J lost 5, with 16 bases in between. In germline, CDR1 is MNHEY, CDR2 SVGAGI. The CDR3 DNA reads TGTGCCAGCACCTTCTCTGAGGGGGGAGATACGCAGTATTTT. This translates into CASTFSEGGDTQYF.

The chain combines TRBV7-9 with TRBJ1-1; D is possibly TRBD1 (5 bases). This CDR3 has 15 residues. The V gene lost 2 bases and the J gene lost 4 bases, with 14 bases spanning the gap. Germline V lookup: CDR1 SEHNR, CDR2 FQNEAQ (reference sequence). This CDR3 reads CASSLKSGAGTEAFF. The CDR3 DNA reads as TGTGCCAGCAGCTTAAAGAGCGGGGCGGGCACTGAAGCTTTCTTT.

Points on this clone: This specimen includes other DNA sequences encoding the same CDR3. The chain links TRBV4-1 to TRBJ1-5, with D uncertain. This CDR3 is built from 13 residues. The ends were cut back, 2 bases at V and 5 bases at J, with 7 bases in the middle. Per the germline V gene, CDR1 is MGHRA and CDR2 is YSYEKL. CDR3 in DNA: TGCGCCAGCAGCCAATCAGGAGATCAGCCCCAGCATTTT. Encoded protein: CASSQSGDQPQHF.

CDR3 amino acids: CASSLRDRGSVGFNYGYTF. In DNA, the CDR3 is TGTGCCAGTAGTCTCCGGGACAGGGGAAGTGTGGGATTTAACTATGGCTACACCTTC. The V call is TRBV19, the J call TRBJ1-2; 10 nucleotides align to TRBD1. V gave up 5 bases and J gave up 1 base; unmatched junction bases: 16. Per germline, CDR1 LNHDA and CDR2 SQIVND (reference sequence). The CDR3 has 19 amino acids. The complete variable domain, with remaining parts taken from reference TRBV19 and TRBJ1-2, reads DGGITQSPKYLFRKEGQNVTLSCEQNLNHDAMYWYRQDPGQGLRLIYYSQIVNDFQKGDIAEGYSVSREKKESFPLTVTSAQKNPTAFYLCASSLRDRGSVGFNYGYTFGSGTRLTVV.

This sequence joins TRBV7-9 and TRBJ2-7, with 9 nucleotides matching TRBD1. The CDR3 is made up of 14 amino acids. In germline, CDR1 is SEHNR, CDR2 FQNEAQ (reference sequence). Trimming cost V 5 bases and J 2 bases; bases outside gene matches: 4. The CDR3 protein is CASSQQGAAYEQYF. As DNA, the CDR3 is TGTGCCAGCAGCCAACAGGGGGCAGCCTACGAGCAGTACTTC.

V usage is TRBV4-1 and J usage is TRBJ2-3, with D hard to call. Trimming removed 2 bases from V and 5 bases from J, with 2 bases in between. CDR3 size: 11 residues. The germline CDR1 and CDR2 sequences are MGHRA and YSYEKL. The CDR3 sequence is CASSQLDTQYF. The CDR3 DNA is TGCGCCAGCAGCCAATTAGATACGCAGTATTTT.

The chain uses TRBV7-6 and TRBJ2-1; TRBD1 is a possible D gene (5 bases). Trimming took off 0 bases at V and 7 bases at J, with 13 bases between the two ends. The CDR3 runs to 15 residues. Germline V gene lookup returns CDR1 SGHVS and CDR2 FNYEAQ. CDR3 bases: TGTGCCAGCAGCTTAGCTGACAGAGATCTGAATGAGCAGTTCTTC. Encoded protein: CASSLADRDLNEQFF.

In its sample, this clone was seen a few times. The V call is TRBV7-9, the J call TRBJ2-5; no reliable D call. CDR1 and CDR2 from the germline V gene are SEHNR and FQNEAQ (reference sequence). The V end was cut by 5 bases, the J end by 5 bases, with 15 bases between. The CDR3 contains 14 residues. The DNA of the CDR3 is TGTGCCAGCAGCGTATCAACGATTGGGGAGACCCAGTACTTC. Its translation: CASSVSTIGETQYF.

The chain has TRBV28 and TRBJ2-5; TRBD1 aligns across 10 bases. Looked up from germline, CDR1 is MDHEN and CDR2 is SYDVKM. This CDR3 spans 15 amino acids. The V gene end was trimmed by 6 bases and the J gene end by 1 base; junction bases not matched to a gene: 5. The CDR3 sequence: CASRGTGALQETQYF. The CDR3 DNA follows: TGTGCCAGCAGGGGGACAGGGGCCCTCCAAGAGACCCAGTACTTC. Full variable domain (missing parts from reference TRBV28 and TRBJ2-5): DVKVTQSSRYLVKRTGEKVFLECVQDMDHENMFWYRQDPGLGLRLIYFSYDVKMKEKGDIPEGYSVSREKKERFSLILESASTNQTSMYLCASRGTGALQETQYFGPGTRLLVL.

This clone showed up just once. The CDR3 is CASSELREEGKNIQYF. CDR3 DNA sequence: TGTGCCAGCAGTGAATTGAGGGAGGAGGGCAAAAACATTCAGTACTTC. The chain recombines TRBV6-1 with TRBJ2-4, with a tentative D call TRBD2 (6 bases). This CDR3 comprises 16 residues. V was shortened by 2 bases and J by 3 bases, with 14 bases between the two germline ends. From germline, CDR1 is MNHNS and CDR2 SASEGT.

The rearrangement joins TRBV9 to TRBJ2-3; 8 bases match TRBD2. The CDR3 spans 16 residues. Germline CDR1 reads SGDLS; CDR2 reads YYNGEE. With 2 bases clipped from V and 4 bases from J, the junction kept 9 bases outside the gene matches. The CDR3 region is CASSVFGTSLADTQYF. DNA for the CDR3: TGTGCCAGCAGCGTTTTCGGGACTAGTCTCGCAGATACGCAGTATTTT.

The chain recombines TRBV28 with TRBJ2-7; D unclear. The V end lost 3 bases, the J end lost 0 bases, and 15 bases lay between the germline ends. The CDR3 is 16 residues long. The germline V gene has CDR1 MDHEN and CDR2 SYDVKM. In DNA form, the CDR3 reads TGTGCCAGCAGTTTCGCCGGGCTCGAACCCTCCTACGAGCAGTACTTC. Its translation: CASSFAGLEPSYEQYF.

The genes are TRBV27 and TRBJ1-5; D is unresolved. Germline V gene lookup returns CDR1 MNHEY and CDR2 SMNVEV (reference sequence). The CDR3 consists of 13 residues. V was pared by 5 bases and J by 4 bases, with 9 bases between. The CDR3 loop reads CASSPTRNQPQHF. In nucleotides, the CDR3 is TGTGCCAGCAGTCCTACCAGGAATCAGCCCCAGCATTTT.

The rearrangement joins TRBV28 to TRBJ2-3; D remains unclear. Germline-derived CDR1 and CDR2 are MDHEN and SYDVKM. V lost 6 bases, J lost 2 bases, and 15 bases lay in between. The CDR3 is 15 residues long. CDR3 amino acids: CASSPLQEATDTQYF. The CDR3 coding sequence is TGTGCCAGCAGCCCCCTCCAAGAGGCCACAGATACGCAGTATTTT.

This rearrangement joins TRBV7-3 to TRBJ2-5; D possibly matches TRBD1 or TRBD2 (5 bases each). Germline CDR1 reads SGHTA; CDR2 reads FQGTGA. The CDR3 consists of 14 residues. V lost 3 bases, J lost 4 bases, and 12 bases lay in between. The CDR3 is CASSLGTEAETQYF. CDR3 sequence (DNA): TGTGCCAGCAGCTTGGGGACGGAGGCAGAGACCCAGTACTTC. The whole variable domain, filled in from reference TRBV7-3 and TRBJ2-5, reads GAGVSQTPSNKVTEKGKYVELRCDPISGHTALYWYRQSLGQGPEFLIYFQGTGAADDSGLPNDRFFAVRPEGSVSTLKIQRTERGDSAVYLCASSLGTEAETQYFGPGTRLLVL.

A note on this clone: Other DNA sequences in the sample encode the same CDR3. The CDR3 sequence is CATSRPSGPSYEQYF. The CDR3 nucleotides are TGTGCCACCAGCAGACCTAGCGGGCCCTCCTACGAGCAGTACTTC. V and J are TRBV15 and TRBJ2-7, with 8 positions matching TRBD2. This CDR3 has 15 residues. CDR1 LNHNV and CDR2 YYDKDF come from the germline V gene (reference sequence). With V trimmed by 2 bases and J by 0 bases, 3 bases remained unmatched. Complete variable domain (other parts from reference TRBV15 and TRBJ2-7): DAMVIQNPRYQVTQFGKPVTLSCSQTLNHNVMYWYQQKSSQAPKLLFHYYDKDFNNEADTPDNFQSRRPNTSFCFLDIRSPGLGDTAMYLCATSRPSGPSYEQYFGPGTRLTVT.

This chain connects TRBV25-1 to TRBJ2-3; a possible D gene is TRBD2 (6 bases). The CDR3 loop spans 15 amino acids. The V and J ends lost 8 bases and 4 bases respectively, with 19 bases between them. Germline lookup yields CDR1 MGHDK and CDR2 SYGVNS. CDR3 sequence reads: CASGSRGLISDTQYF. The CDR3 coding sequence is TGTGCCAGCGGGTCCCGGGGACTTATATCAGATACGCAGTATTTT.

As for this clone: This specimen includes other DNA sequences encoding the same CDR3. The J gene is TRBJ2-7, the V gene TRBV9, with 12 nucleotides matching TRBD2. The germline V gene encodes CDR1 SGDLS and CDR2 YYNGEE. Germline trimming cut 5 bases from V and 4 bases from J; bases unmatched to any gene: 4. This CDR3 has 14 residues. The CDR3 DNA sequence: TGTGCCAGCAGTTCCGGACTAGCGGGATACGAGCAGTACTTC. Amino acids: CASSSGLAGYEQYF.

The chain carries TRBV7-9 and TRBJ1-5, with TRBD1 identical over 7 bases. V was pared by 5 bases and J by 10 bases, with 14 bases of the junction left unmatched. CDR3 length: 15 amino acids. Germline V gives CDR1 SEHNR, CDR2 FQNEAQ (reference sequence). The CDR3 DNA follows: TGTGCCAGCAGCGGGGAGGGGGCCCTCCTTGAACCCCAGCATTTT. Its translation is CASSGEGALLEPQHF.